The source of this TCR beta chain is a study of control samples from healthy donors and cancer patients. The CDR3 has 12 residues. V lost 5 bases to trimming and J lost 4 bases, with 8 bases between them. CDR1 is MNHNY, CDR2 SVGAGI, per germline (reference sequence). Generated by immunoSEQ multiplex PCR, the TCRdb table keeps only in-frame clones and is missing some. Altogether some 39,000 clones are present, around 80% being singletons, with the ten largest covering under 25%. The clonotype was recovered from a woman in her sixties or seventies with lung cancer. The rearrangement joins TRBV6-6 to TRBJ1-2; D remains unclear. The sequencing sample was made of PBMCs. The CDR3: CASSAGSYGYTF. In nucleotides, the CDR3 is TGTGCCAGCAGTGCGGGGAGCTATGGCTACACCTTC.